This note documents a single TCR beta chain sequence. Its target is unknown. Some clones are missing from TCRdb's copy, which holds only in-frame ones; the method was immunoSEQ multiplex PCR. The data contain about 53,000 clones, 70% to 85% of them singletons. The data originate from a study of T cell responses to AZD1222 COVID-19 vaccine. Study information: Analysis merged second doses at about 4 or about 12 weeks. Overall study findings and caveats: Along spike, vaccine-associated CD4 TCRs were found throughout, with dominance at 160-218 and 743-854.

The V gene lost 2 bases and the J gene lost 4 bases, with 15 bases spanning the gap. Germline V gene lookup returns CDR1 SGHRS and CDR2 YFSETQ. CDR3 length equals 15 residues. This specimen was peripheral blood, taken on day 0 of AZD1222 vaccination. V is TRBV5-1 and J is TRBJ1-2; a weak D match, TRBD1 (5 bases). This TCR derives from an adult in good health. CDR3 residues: CASSLGEISFYGYTF. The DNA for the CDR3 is TGCGCCAGCAGCTTAGGGGAGATCTCCTTCTATGGCTACACCTTC.